This entry features one TCR beta chain sequence. There were TCR beta CDR3 regions amplified from RNA transcripts. The primer set for the first-round RT-PCR of the TCR CDR3 was HTBI. TCRdb re-called the multiplex PCR reads with MiXCR, one entry per CDR3 protein. The data contain 37,000 or so distinct CDR3 sequences, under 60% of them seen just once; the ten biggest clones take up 15% to 20%. Germline V gene lookup returns CDR1 SGHTA and CDR2 FQGTGA. The V and J ends lost 5 bases and 11 bases respectively, with 22 bases between them. The CDR3 loop spans 15 amino acids. This sample stems from a study of T cells in Graves' hyperthyroidism and ophthalmopathy.

The sequenced sample consisted of blood. This sequence was found in a man in his forties with Graves' ophthalmopathy. The chain employs TRBV7-3 and TRBJ2-1; D is possibly TRBD2 (7 bases). For the CDR3, the DNA is TGTGCCAGCAGCCAGACCGTGGGGGGGCAGAATAAGCAGTTCTTC. This sequence encodes CASSQTVGGQNKQFF.